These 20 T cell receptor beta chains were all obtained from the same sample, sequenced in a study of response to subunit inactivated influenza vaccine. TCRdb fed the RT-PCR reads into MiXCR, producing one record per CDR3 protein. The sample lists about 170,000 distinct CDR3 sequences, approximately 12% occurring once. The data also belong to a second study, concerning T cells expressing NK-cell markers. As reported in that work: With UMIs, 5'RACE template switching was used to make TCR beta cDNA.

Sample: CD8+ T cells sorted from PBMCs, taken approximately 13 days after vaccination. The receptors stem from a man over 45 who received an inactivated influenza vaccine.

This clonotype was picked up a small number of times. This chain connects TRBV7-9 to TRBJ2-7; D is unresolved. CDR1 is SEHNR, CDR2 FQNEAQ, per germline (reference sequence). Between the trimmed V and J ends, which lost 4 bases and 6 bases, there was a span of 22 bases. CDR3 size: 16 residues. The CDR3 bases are TGTGCCAGCAGCTCCCCCAAAAGTCCCCGGCCAGGCGAGCAGTACTTC. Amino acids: CASSSPKSPRPGEQYF.

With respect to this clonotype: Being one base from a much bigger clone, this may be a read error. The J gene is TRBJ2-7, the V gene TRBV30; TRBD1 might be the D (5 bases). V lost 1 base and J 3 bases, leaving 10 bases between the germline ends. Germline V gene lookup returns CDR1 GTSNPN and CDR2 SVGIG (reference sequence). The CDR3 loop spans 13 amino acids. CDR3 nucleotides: TGTGCCTGGAGTGCTGCGACAGACTACGAGCAGTACTTC. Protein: CAWSAATDYEQYF.

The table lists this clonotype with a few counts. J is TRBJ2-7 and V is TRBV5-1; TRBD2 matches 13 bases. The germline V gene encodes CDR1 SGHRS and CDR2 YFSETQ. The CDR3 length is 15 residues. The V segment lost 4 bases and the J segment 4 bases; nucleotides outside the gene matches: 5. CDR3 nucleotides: TGCGCCAGCAGCGTGGGGACTAGCGGGACATACGAGCAGTACTTC. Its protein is CASSVGTSGTYEQYF.

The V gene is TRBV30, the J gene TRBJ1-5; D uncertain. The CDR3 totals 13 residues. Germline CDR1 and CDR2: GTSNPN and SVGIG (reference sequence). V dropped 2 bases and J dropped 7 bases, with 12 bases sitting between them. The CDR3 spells CAWSKQSGQPQHF. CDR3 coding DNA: TGTGCCTGGAGTAAACAGTCGGGCCAGCCCCAGCATTTT.

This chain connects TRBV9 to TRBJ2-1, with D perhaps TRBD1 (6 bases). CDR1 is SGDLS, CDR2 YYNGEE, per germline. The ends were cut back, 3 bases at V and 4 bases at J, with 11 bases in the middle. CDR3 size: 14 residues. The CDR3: CASSAGTTYNEQFF. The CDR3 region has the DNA TGTGCCAGCAGCGCCGGGACAACATACAATGAGCAGTTCTTC.

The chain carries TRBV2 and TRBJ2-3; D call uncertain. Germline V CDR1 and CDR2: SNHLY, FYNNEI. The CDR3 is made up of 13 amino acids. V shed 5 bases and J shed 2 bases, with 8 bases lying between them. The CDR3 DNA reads TGTGCCAGCAGTCCTTGGATCACAGATACGCAGTATTTT. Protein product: CASSPWITDTQYF.

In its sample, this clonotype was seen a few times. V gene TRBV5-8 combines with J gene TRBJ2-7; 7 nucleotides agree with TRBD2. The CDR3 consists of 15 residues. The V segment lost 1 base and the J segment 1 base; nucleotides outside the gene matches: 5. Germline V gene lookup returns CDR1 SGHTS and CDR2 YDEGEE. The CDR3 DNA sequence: TGTGCCAGCAGCTTGAGCGGGGATATATCCTACGAGCAGTACTTC. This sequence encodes CASSLSGDISYEQYF.

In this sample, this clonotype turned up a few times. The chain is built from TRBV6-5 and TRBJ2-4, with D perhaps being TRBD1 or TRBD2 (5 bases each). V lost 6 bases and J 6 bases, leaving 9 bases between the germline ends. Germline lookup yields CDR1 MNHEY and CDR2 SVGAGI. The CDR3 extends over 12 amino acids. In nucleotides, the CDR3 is TGTGCCAGCAGGGGGGAGAGAAACATTCAGTACTTC. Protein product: CASRGERNIQYF.

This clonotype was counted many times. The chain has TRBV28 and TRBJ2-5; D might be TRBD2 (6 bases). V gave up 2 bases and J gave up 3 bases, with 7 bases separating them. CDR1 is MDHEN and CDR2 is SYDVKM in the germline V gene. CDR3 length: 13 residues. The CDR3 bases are TGTGCCAGCAGTTTACGGGGGAAAGAGACCCAGTACTTC. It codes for CASSLRGKETQYF.

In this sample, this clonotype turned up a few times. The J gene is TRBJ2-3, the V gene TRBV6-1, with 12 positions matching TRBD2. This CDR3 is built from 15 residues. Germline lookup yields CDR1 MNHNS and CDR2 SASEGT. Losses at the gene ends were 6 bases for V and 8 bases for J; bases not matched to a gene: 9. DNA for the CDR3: TGTGCCAGCAGCGATAGGACTAGCGGGGACATTACGCAGTATTTT. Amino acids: CASSDRTSGDITQYF.

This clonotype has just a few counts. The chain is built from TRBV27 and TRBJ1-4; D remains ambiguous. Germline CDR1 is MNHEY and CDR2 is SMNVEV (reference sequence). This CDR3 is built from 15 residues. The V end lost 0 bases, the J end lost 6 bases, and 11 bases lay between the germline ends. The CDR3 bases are TGTGCCAGCAGTTTATCTGTCAGGTTGCATGAAAAACTGTTTTTT. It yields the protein CASSLSVRLHEKLFF.

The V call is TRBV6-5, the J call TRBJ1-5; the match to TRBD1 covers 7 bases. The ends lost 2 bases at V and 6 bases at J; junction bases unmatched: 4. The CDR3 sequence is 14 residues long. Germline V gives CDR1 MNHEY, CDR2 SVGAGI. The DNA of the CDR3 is TGTGCCAGCAGTTACGGGGACAGTAGTCAGCCCCAGCATTTT. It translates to CASSYGDSSQPQHF.

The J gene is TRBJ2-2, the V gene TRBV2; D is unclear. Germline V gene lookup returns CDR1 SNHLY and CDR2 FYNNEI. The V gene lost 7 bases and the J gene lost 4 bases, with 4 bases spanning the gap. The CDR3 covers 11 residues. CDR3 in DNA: TGTGCCAGCACCCCCACCGGGGAGCTGTTTTTT. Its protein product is CASTPTGELFF.

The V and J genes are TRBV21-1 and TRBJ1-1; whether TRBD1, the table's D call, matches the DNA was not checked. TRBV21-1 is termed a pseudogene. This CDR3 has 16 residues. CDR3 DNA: TGTGCCAGCAGCAAATTCAATCGGACATTGAACACTGAAGCTTTCTTT. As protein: CASSKFNRTLNTEAFF.

The CDR3 DNA is TGTGCCAGCAGTTTATTCGGGACCGTCGACTATGGCTACACCTTC. It translates to CASSLFGTVDYGYTF. The J gene is TRBJ1-2, the V gene TRBV27; tentatively, D is TRBD1 (5 bases). Trimming stripped 1 base from V and 3 bases from J, with 12 bases between. The V gene's germline CDR1 is MNHEY and CDR2 SMNVEV (reference sequence). The CDR3 has 15 amino acids.

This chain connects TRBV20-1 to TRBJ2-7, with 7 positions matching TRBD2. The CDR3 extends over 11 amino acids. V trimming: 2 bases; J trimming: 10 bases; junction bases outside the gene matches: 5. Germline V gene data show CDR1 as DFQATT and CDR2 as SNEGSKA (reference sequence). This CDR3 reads CSARLLAEQYF. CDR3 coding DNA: TGCAGTGCTAGACTCCTAGCGGAACAGTACTTC.

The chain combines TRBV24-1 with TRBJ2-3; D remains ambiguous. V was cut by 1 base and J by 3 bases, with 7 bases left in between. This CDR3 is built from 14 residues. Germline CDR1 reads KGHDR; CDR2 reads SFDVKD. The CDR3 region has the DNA TGTGCCACCAGTGATTTTATGACGACAGATACGCAGTATTTT. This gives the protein CATSDFMTTDTQYF.

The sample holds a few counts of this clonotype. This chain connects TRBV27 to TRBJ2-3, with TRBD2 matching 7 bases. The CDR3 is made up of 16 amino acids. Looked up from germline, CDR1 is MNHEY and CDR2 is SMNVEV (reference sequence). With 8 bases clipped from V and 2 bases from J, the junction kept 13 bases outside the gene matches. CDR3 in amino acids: CASRRVPGGNTDTQYF. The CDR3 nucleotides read TGTGCCAGCCGCCGGGTTCCCGGGGGGAACACAGATACGCAGTATTTT.

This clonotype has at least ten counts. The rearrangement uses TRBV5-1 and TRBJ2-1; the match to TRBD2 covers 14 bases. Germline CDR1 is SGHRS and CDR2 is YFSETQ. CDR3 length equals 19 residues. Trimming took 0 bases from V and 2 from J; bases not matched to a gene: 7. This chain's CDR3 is CASSLVGTSGSGTYNEQFF. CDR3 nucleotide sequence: TGCGCCAGCAGCTTGGTGGGGACTAGCGGGAGCGGGACCTACAATGAGCAGTTCTTC.

As DNA, the CDR3 is TGCGCCAGCAGCCAGACAGGGGAAGTCTATGGCTACACCTTC. Translation gives CASSQTGEVYGYTF. V gene TRBV4-1 combines with J gene TRBJ1-2; the match to TRBD1 covers 8 bases. The CDR3 sequence is 14 residues long. Germline CDR1 MGHRA, CDR2 YSYEKL. Losses at the gene ends were 3 bases for V and 4 bases for J; bases not matched to a gene: 4.